A single sample gave rise to the 17 T cell receptor beta chains below, sequenced in a study of response to subunit inactivated influenza vaccine. TCRdb fed the RT-PCR reads into MiXCR, producing one record per CDR3 protein. The data hold approximately 530,000 distinct CDR3 sequences, with roughly 7.9% observed a single time. This specimen was PBMCs from blood, taken roughly 24 months after vaccination. The receptor source for this set is a man in his fifties or sixties who received an inactivated influenza vaccine.

This clonotype was recorded many times. This chain joins TRBV4-2 and TRBJ2-3; no clear D. CDR3 size: 16 residues. Trimming removed 0 bases at V and 4 bases at J, with 14 bases between. CDR1 and CDR2 from the germline V gene are LGHNA and YNFKEQ. The CDR3 loop reads CASSQEVGYSPDTQYF. The DNA for the CDR3 is TGTGCCAGCAGCCAAGAGGTCGGCTATTCCCCAGATACGCAGTATTTT.

This clonotype was observed at least ten times. This sequence joins TRBV25-1 and TRBJ1-6, with D perhaps matching TRBD1 (5 bases). The CDR3 has 13 amino acids. Germline-derived CDR1 and CDR2 are MGHDK and SYGVNS. V lost 1 base, J lost 14 bases, and 12 bases lay in between. In nucleotides, the CDR3 is TGTGCCAGCAGTGAATTTGGGGCTTCGGCCCTCCACTTT. Its protein product is CASSEFGASALHF.

This clonotype was seen a few times. The rearrangement uses TRBV27 and TRBJ2-1; 7 bases are shared with TRBD2. V lost 5 bases to trimming and J lost 7 bases; unmatched junction nucleotides: 8. Germline CDR1 is MNHEY and CDR2 is SMNVEV (reference sequence). This CDR3 comprises 14 residues. In DNA, the CDR3 is TGTGCCAGCAGTCCAGTAGCGGGTGGGAATGAGCAGTTCTTC. Translated, it gives CASSPVAGGNEQFF.

A few counts support this clonotype. The V gene is TRBV5-1, the J gene TRBJ2-7; unclear D gene. Germline-derived CDR1 and CDR2 are SGHRS and YFSETQ. CDR3 length: 15 residues. Trimming removed 0 bases at V and 4 bases at J, with 14 bases between. CDR3 in DNA: TGCGCCAGCAGCTTGGGGTTCGGGCAGGAATACGAGCAGTACTTC. As protein: CASSLGFGQEYEQYF.

The chain employs TRBV20-1 and TRBJ1-4; D call uncertain. There are 14 residues in the CDR3. Germline lookup yields CDR1 DFQATT and CDR2 SNEGSKA (reference sequence). Trimming removed 2 bases at V and 0 bases at J, with 7 bases between. CDR3 amino acids: CSARKASTNEKLFF. The CDR3 coding sequence is TGCAGTGCTAGAAAAGCTTCAACTAATGAAAAACTGTTTTTT.

This clonotype was found many times. The rearrangement links TRBV27 to TRBJ1-1; possibly TRBD1 for D (5 bases). The germline gives CDR1 MNHEY, CDR2 SMNVEV (reference sequence). CDR3 size: 15 residues. Trimming took off 6 bases at V and 2 bases at J, with 16 bases between the two ends. The CDR3 DNA sequence: TGTGCCAGCAGCCGAACGACAGAACTCAACACTGAAGCTTTCTTT. Protein: CASSRTTELNTEAFF.

V is TRBV12-3 or TRBV12-4 and J is TRBJ1-2; maybe TRBD1 (6 bases). This CDR3 comprises 17 residues. V was clipped by 5 bases and J by 2 bases, with 21 bases between them. The CDR3 sequence: CASSPQTGRIFNYGYTF. The CDR3 DNA reads as TGTGCCAGCAGTCCACAGACAGGTCGGATTTTCAACTATGGCTACACCTTC.

This clonotype was counted many times. The V gene is TRBV11-2, the J gene TRBJ2-2; 10 nucleotides agree with TRBD2. This CDR3 is 16 amino acids long. The V gene's germline CDR1 is SGHAT and CDR2 FQNNGV. With V trimmed by 5 bases and J by 4 bases, 7 bases remained unmatched. CDR3 sequence reads: CASSRMGTSVTGELFF. The CDR3 region has the DNA TGTGCCAGCAGCCGGATGGGGACTAGCGTCACCGGGGAGCTGTTTTTT.

V and J are TRBV7-9 and TRBJ2-2; D call uncertain. The CDR3 spans 13 residues. CDR1 SEHNR and CDR2 FQNEAQ come from the germline V gene (reference sequence). Trimming cost V 3 bases and J 7 bases, with 9 bases left between them. CDR3 residues: CASSFEWGGELFF. Here the CDR3 DNA reads TGTGCCAGCAGCTTCGAGTGGGGCGGGGAGCTGTTTTTT.

The V gene is TRBV12-3 or TRBV12-4, the J gene TRBJ2-1; a possible D gene is TRBD2 (5 bases). Trimming cost V 4 bases and J 9 bases, with 19 bases left between them. The CDR3 extends over 15 amino acids. The CDR3: CASSSRTPKASEQFF. The CDR3 region has the DNA TGTGCCAGCAGTTCACGGACTCCCAAGGCGAGTGAGCAGTTCTTC.

This clonotype occurred once. This chain links TRBV18 with TRBJ1-1; D gene ambiguous. The V end was cut by 1 base, the J end by 4 bases, with 4 bases between. CDR3 size: 12 residues. Per the germline V gene, CDR1 is KGHSH and CDR2 is LQKENI. The CDR3 is CASSPLVTEAFF. CDR3 bases: TGTGCCAGCTCACCACTGGTCACTGAAGCTTTCTTT.

The gene calls are TRBV10-3 and TRBJ1-5, with D possibly matching TRBD1 (6 bases). Germline V lookup: CDR1 ENHRY, CDR2 SYGVKD. V lost 6 bases, J lost 5 bases, and 11 bases lay in between. The CDR3 extends over 13 amino acids. This chain's CDR3 is CAISQGRDQPQHF. The CDR3 region has the DNA TGTGCCATCAGCCAGGGGCGGGATCAGCCCCAGCATTTT.

The chain couples TRBV7-6 to TRBJ1-5, with D possibly matching TRBD1 (5 bases). Germline loops: CDR1 SGHVS, CDR2 FNYEAQ. The CDR3 consists of 14 residues. Trimming shortened V by 5 bases and J by 7 bases, and 15 bases separated the two germline ends. The CDR3 here is CASSMGLRGQPQHF. The DNA for the CDR3 is TGTGCCAGCAGCATGGGACTCCGAGGGCAGCCCCAGCATTTT.

The gene calls are TRBV6-1 and TRBJ2-7; unclear D gene. The germline CDR1 and CDR2 sequences are MNHNS and SASEGT. There are 12 residues in the CDR3. The V and J ends lost 2 bases and 4 bases respectively, with 6 bases between them. The chain's CDR3 is CASSESWYEQYF. The CDR3 bases are TGTGCCAGCAGTGAATCTTGGTACGAGCAGTACTTC.

This chain connects TRBV12-3 or TRBV12-4 to TRBJ2-7, with D perhaps matching TRBD1 (6 bases). V was trimmed by 6 bases and J by 2 bases, leaving 14 bases between them. The length of the CDR3 is 14 residues. The CDR3 here is CASSLQGRTYEQYF. Written as DNA, the CDR3 is TGTGCCAGCAGCCTACAGGGCCGGACCTACGAGCAGTACTTC.

This chain uses TRBV28 with TRBJ2-7, with D possibly TRBD2 on 6 matching bases. Trimming pared 7 bases from V and 6 bases from J, leaving 10 bases between. Germline lookup yields CDR1 MDHEN and CDR2 SYDVKM. This CDR3 is 11 amino acids long. The CDR3 region is CASIGGTEQYF. The CDR3 coding sequence is TGTGCCAGCATAGGAGGGACCGAGCAGTACTTC.

This clonotype was seen more than once but under ten times. The chain links TRBV20-1 to TRBJ2-1; TRBD2 aligns across 11 bases. Trimming took 3 bases from V and 6 from J; bases not matched to a gene: 10. This CDR3 comprises 16 residues. Germline V gene lookup returns CDR1 DFQATT and CDR2 SNEGSKA (reference sequence). This CDR3 is CSASRARLAGGNEQFF. In DNA, the CDR3 is TGCAGTGCTAGTAGGGCGCGGCTAGCGGGGGGCAATGAGCAGTTCTTC.